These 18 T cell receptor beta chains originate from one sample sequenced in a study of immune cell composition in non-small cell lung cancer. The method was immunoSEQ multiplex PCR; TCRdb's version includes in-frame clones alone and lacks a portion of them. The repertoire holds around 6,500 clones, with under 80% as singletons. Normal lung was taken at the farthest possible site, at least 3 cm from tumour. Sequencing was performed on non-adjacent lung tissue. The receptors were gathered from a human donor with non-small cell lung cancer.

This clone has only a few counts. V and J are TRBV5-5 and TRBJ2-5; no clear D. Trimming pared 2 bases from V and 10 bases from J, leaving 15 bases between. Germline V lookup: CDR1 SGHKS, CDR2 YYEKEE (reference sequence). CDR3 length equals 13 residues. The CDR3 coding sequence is TGTGCCAGCAGCTTTCTCCCAGGAAAGAACCAGTACTTC. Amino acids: CASSFLPGKNQYF.

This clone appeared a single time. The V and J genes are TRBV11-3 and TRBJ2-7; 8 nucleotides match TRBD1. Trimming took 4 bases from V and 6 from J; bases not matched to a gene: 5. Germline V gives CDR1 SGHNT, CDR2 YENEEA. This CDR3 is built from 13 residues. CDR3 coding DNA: TGTGCCAGCAGCTCCAGGACAGGGATCGAGCAGTACTTC. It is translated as CASSSRTGIEQYF.

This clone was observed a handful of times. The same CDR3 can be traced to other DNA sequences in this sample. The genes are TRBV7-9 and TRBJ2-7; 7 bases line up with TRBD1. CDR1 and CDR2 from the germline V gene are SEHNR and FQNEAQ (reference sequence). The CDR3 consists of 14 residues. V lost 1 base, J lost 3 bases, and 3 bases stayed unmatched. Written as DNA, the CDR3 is TGTGCCAGCAGCTTAGAAGGGGGCGGCTACGAGCAGTACTTC. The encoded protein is CASSLEGGGYEQYF.

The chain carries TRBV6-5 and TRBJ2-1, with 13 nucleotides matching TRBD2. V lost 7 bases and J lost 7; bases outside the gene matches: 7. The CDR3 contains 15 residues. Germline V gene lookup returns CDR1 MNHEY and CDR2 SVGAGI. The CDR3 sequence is CASTRTSGSWNEQFF. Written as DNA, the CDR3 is TGTGCCAGCACAAGGACTAGCGGGAGTTGGAATGAGCAGTTCTTC.

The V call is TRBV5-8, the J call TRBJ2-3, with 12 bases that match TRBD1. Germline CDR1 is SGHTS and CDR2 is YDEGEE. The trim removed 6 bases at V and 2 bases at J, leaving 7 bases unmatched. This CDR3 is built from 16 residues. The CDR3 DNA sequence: TGTGCCAGCACGTCGCCGGGACAGGGGGCCACAGATACGCAGTATTTT. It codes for CASTSPGQGATDTQYF.

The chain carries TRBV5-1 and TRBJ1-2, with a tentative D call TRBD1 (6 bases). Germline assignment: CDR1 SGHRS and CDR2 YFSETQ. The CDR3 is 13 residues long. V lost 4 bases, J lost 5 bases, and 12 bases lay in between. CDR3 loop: CASSDEQGYGYTF. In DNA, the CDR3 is TGCGCCAGCAGCGACGAACAGGGTTATGGCTACACCTTC.

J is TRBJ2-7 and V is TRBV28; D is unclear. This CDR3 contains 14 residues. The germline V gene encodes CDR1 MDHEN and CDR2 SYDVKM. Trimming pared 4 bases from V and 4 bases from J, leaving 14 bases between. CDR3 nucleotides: TGTGCCAGCAGTTCATTCTTGTCCGGGTACGAGCAGTACTTC. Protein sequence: CASSSFLSGYEQYF.

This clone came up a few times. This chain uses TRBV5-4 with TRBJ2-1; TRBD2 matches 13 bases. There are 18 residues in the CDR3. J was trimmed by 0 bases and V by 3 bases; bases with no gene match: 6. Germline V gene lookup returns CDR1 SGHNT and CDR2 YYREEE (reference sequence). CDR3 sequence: CASSSGTSGTSSYNEQFF. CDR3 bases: TGTGCCAGCAGCTCAGGGACTAGCGGGACTAGCTCCTACAATGAGCAGTTCTTC.

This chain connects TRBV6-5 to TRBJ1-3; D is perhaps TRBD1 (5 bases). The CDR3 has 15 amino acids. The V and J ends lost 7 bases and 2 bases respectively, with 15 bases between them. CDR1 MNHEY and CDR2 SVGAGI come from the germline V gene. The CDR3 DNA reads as TGTGCCAGCACCCGTATTTGGGGGGCTGGAAACACCATATATTTT. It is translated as CASTRIWGAGNTIYF.

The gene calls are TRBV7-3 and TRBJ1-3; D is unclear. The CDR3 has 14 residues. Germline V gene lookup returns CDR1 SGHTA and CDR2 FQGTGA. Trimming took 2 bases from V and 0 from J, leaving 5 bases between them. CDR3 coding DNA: TGTGCCAGCAGCTTAGAGGGCTCTGGAAACACCATATATTTT. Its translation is CASSLEGSGNTIYF.

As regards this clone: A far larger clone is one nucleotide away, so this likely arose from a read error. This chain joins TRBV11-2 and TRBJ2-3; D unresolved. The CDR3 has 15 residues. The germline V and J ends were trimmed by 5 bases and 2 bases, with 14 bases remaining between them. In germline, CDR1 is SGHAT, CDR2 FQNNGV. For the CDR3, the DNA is TGTGCCAGCAGCCAAAGGAGCGTTTCCACAGATACGCAGTATTTT. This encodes CASSQRSVSTDTQYF.

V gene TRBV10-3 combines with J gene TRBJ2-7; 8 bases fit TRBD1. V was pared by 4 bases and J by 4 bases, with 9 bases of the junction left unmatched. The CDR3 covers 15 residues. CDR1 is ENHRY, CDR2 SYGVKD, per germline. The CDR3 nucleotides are TGTGCCATCAGTGCCCTCAGACAGGGGACATACGAGCAGTACTTC. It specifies CAISALRQGTYEQYF.

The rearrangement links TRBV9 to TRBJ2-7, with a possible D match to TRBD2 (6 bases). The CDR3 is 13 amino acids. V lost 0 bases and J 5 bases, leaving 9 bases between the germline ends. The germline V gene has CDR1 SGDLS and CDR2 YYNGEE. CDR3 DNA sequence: TGTGCCAGCAGCGTAGGGAGGGGAAACGAGCAGTACTTC. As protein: CASSVGRGNEQYF.

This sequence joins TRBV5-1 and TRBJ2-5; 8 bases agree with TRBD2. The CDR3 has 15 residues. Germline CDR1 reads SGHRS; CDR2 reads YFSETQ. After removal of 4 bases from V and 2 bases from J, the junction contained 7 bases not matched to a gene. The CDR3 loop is CASSPGLVSQETQYF. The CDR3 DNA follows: TGCGCCAGCAGCCCGGGACTAGTAAGTCAAGAGACCCAGTACTTC.

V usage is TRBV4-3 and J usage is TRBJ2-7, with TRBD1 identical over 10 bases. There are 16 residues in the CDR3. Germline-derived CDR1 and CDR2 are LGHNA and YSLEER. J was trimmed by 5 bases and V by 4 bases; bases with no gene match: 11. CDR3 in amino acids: CASSPRPGQGRDEQYF. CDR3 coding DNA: TGCGCCAGCAGCCCACGTCCGGGACAGGGGAGAGACGAGCAGTACTTC.

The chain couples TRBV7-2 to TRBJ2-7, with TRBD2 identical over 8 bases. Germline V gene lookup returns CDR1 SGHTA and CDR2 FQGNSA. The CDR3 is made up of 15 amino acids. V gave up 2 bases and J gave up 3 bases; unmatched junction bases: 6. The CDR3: CASSLYGGAFYEQYF. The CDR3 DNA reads TGTGCCAGCAGCTTATACGGGGGGGCATTCTACGAGCAGTACTTC.

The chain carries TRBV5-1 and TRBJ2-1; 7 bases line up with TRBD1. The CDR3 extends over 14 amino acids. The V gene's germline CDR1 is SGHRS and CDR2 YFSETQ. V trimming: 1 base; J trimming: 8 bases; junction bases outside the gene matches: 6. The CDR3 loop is CASSLSGQGDEQFF. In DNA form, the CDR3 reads TGCGCCAGCAGCTTGAGCGGCCAGGGGGATGAGCAGTTCTTC.

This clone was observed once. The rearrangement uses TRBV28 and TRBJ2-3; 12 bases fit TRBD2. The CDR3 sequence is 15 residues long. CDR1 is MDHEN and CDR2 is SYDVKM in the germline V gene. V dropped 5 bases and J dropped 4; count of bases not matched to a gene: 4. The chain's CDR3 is CASSTLAGGADTQYF. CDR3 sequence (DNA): TGTGCCAGCAGTACTCTAGCGGGGGGGGCAGATACGCAGTATTTT.